One and the same sample provided the 29 T cell receptor beta chains below, sequenced in a study of memory CD4+ T cells and cytomegalovirus serostatus. Single viable CD3+CD4+CD8-CD45RO+ cells were sorted as the memory CD4+ T cells. Measured with immunoSEQ multiplex PCR; TCRdb has only the in-frame clones, and not every one. The sample carries about 82,000 clones, less than 90% recorded once. Material: memory CD4+ T cells from blood. The receptors were gathered from an adult in good health and CMV-seronegative.

In its sample, this clone was seen a few times. The chain employs TRBV7-9 and TRBJ1-5; D is unresolved. The CDR3 contains 16 residues. V was cut by 1 base and J by 1 base, with 11 bases left in between. Germline CDR1 reads SEHNR; CDR2 reads FQNEAQ (reference sequence). Written as DNA, the CDR3 is TGTGCCAGCAGCTTAGGGATTACCGACAGCAATCAGCCCCAGCATTTT. Translation gives CASSLGITDSNQPQHF. Variable domain in full (rest from reference TRBV7-9 and TRBJ1-5): DTGVSQNPRHKITKRGQNVTFRCDPISEHNRLYWYRQTLGQGPEFLTYFQNEAQLEKSRLLSDRFSAERPKGSFSTLEIQRTEQGDSAMYLCASSLGITDSNQPQHFGDGTRLSIL.

V and J are TRBV5-4 and TRBJ1-6; the D gene is possibly TRBD1 (5 bases). With 1 base removed from V and 7 bases from J, the gap between germline ends came to 12 bases. The CDR3 sequence is 15 residues long. CDR1 and CDR2 (germline): SGHNT, YYREEE (reference sequence). CDR3 protein: CASSLQGLVNSPLHF. The CDR3 bases are TGTGCCAGCAGCTTGCAGGGTCTGGTGAATTCACCCCTCCACTTT.

This clone was seen once. This chain joins TRBV18 and TRBJ1-5; D might be TRBD1 (5 bases). In germline, CDR1 is KGHSH, CDR2 LQKENI. Trimming removed 3 bases from V and 7 bases from J, with 7 bases in between. The CDR3 is made up of 12 amino acids. This chain's CDR3 is CASSPGGQPQHF. In DNA form, the CDR3 reads TGTGCCAGCTCACCTGGGGGGCAGCCCCAGCATTTT.

This rearrangement joins TRBV6-5 to TRBJ1-6; 11 bases match TRBD1. The CDR3 contains 15 residues. The V and J ends lost 4 bases and 8 bases, in that order; junction bases with no gene match: 4. The germline CDR1 and CDR2 sequences are MNHEY and SVGAGI. CDR3 residues: CASSSRTGGDSPLHF. The CDR3 DNA is TGTGCCAGCAGTTCGAGGACAGGGGGCGATTCACCCCTCCACTTT.

V gene TRBV5-4 combines with J gene TRBJ2-1; D perhaps matches TRBD1 (5 bases). Germline CDR1 and CDR2: SGHNT and YYREEE (reference sequence). The CDR3 is 14 residues long. V was pared by 4 bases and J by 7 bases, with 15 bases between. CDR3 bases: TGTGCCAGCAGCAGTCAGGGTATCAGGAATGAGCAGTTCTTC. This codes for CASSSQGIRNEQFF.

The rearrangement joins TRBV27 to TRBJ2-5, with D perhaps being TRBD1 or TRBD2 (5 bases each). CDR1 and CDR2 from the germline V gene are MNHEY and SMNVEV (reference sequence). V was clipped by 4 bases and J by 5 bases, with 23 bases between them. The CDR3 covers 17 residues. The CDR3 nucleotides are TGTGCCAGCAGTTCCCTCCACGGGACCCCTACGCGGGAGACCCAGTACTTC. Its protein product is CASSSLHGTPTRETQYF.

There are a few counts of this clone. The chain has TRBV7-8 and TRBJ1-6, with TRBD1 as a possible D gene (5 bases). CDR1 is SGHVS and CDR2 is FQNEAQ in the germline V gene. The V gene lost 1 base and the J gene lost 7 bases, with 11 bases spanning the gap. The CDR3 spans 15 residues. The CDR3 loop is CASSLVGANNSPLHF. In DNA form, the CDR3 reads TGTGCCAGCAGCTTAGTTGGGGCGAACAATTCACCCCTCCACTTT.

V and J are TRBV18 and TRBJ1-6; a possible D gene is TRBD1 (6 bases). From germline, CDR1 is KGHSH and CDR2 LQKENI. CDR3 length: 17 amino acids. Trimming took 1 base from V and 10 from J, leaving 20 bases between them. CDR3 in DNA: TGTGCCAGCTCACCACGCTCAGGGGACGGAGTAAGGTCACCCCTCCACTTT. This translates into CASSPRSGDGVRSPLHF.

The chain combines TRBV7-6 with TRBJ2-1; TRBD1 matches 8 bases. Losses at the gene ends were 5 bases for V and 7 bases for J; bases not matched to a gene: 7. The CDR3 runs to 14 residues. Germline V gene lookup returns CDR1 SGHVS and CDR2 FNYEAQ. The chain's CDR3 is CASSPGTGWNEQFF. CDR3 coding DNA: TGTGCCAGCAGCCCTGGGACAGGATGGAATGAGCAGTTCTTC.

In its sample, this clone was seen a few times. The same CDR3 is also encoded by other DNA sequences in this sample. This chain connects TRBV9 to TRBJ1-1; no definite D call. The CDR3 contains 13 residues. V was pared by 0 bases and J by 0 bases, with 3 bases between. CDR1 is SGDLS and CDR2 is YYNGEE in the germline V gene. This CDR3 reads CASSVGMNTEAFF. For the CDR3, the DNA is TGTGCCAGCAGCGTAGGTATGAACACTGAAGCTTTCTTT.

This clone showed up just a few times. The chain combines TRBV6-5 with TRBJ1-1; D gene ambiguous. CDR1 is MNHEY and CDR2 is SVGAGI in the germline V gene. Trimming took 10 bases from V and 4 from J, leaving 22 bases between them. The CDR3 sequence is 15 residues long. CDR3 coding DNA: TGTGCCACCAAACTCGGGTCAAGGGCGGGCACTGAAGCTTTCTTT. Its protein is CATKLGSRAGTEAFF.

This clone was observed once. The chain links TRBV7-9 to TRBJ2-1; D may be TRBD2 (6 bases). V dropped 5 bases and J dropped 10 bases, with 24 bases sitting between them. The V gene's germline CDR1 is SEHNR and CDR2 FQNEAQ (reference sequence). The CDR3 sequence is 16 residues long. CDR3 sequence: CASSRPRDWNQPEQFF. The CDR3 DNA sequence: TGTGCCAGCAGCCGACCTAGGGACTGGAATCAGCCAGAGCAGTTCTTC.

The V and J genes are TRBV2 and TRBJ1-1; 7 bases agree with TRBD1. This CDR3 region has 15 residues. CDR1 is SNHLY, CDR2 FYNNEI, per germline. V shed 6 bases and J 1 base; nucleotides not matched to a gene: 8. The CDR3 spells CASRRGGGRNTEAFF. For the CDR3, the DNA is TGTGCCAGCAGGAGGGGAGGGGGCCGGAACACTGAAGCTTTCTTT.

By sample fraction, this clone is medium-sized. CDR3 nucleotide sequence: TGTGCCAGCAGCCGGTGGGGAGGACACTCTGGGGAAAAACTGTTTTTT. It translates to CASSRWGGHSGEKLFF. This rearrangement joins TRBV27 to TRBJ1-4, with D tentatively TRBD1 (5 bases). Germline-derived CDR1 and CDR2 are MNHEY and SMNVEV (reference sequence). Trimming left V 6 bases short and J 8 bases short, with 22 bases between. The CDR3 runs 16 residues.

The chain uses TRBV11-3 and TRBJ1-1, with 7 positions matching TRBD1. Trimming cost V 5 bases and J 0 bases; bases outside gene matches: 9. The CDR3 length is 16 residues. CDR1 and CDR2 (germline): SGHNT, YENEEA. The CDR3 region is CASSLHPTGMNTEAFF. The CDR3 region has the DNA TGTGCCAGCAGCCTTCACCCGACAGGGATGAACACTGAAGCTTTCTTT. Variable domain in full (rest from reference TRBV11-3 and TRBJ1-1): EAGVVQSPRYKIIEKKQPVAFWCNPISGHNTLYWYLQNLGQGPELLIRYENEEAVDDSQLPKDRFSAERLKGVDSTLKIQPAELGDSAVYLCASSLHPTGMNTEAFFGQGTRLTVV.

V is TRBV5-1 and J is TRBJ1-4, with TRBD1 identical over 12 bases. CDR1 and CDR2 from the germline V gene are SGHRS and YFSETQ. CDR3 length equals 15 residues. J lost 10 bases, V lost 0 bases, and 4 bases had no gene match. The CDR3 is CASSLAGTGGVKLFF. In DNA, the CDR3 is TGCGCCAGCAGCTTGGCCGGGACAGGGGGCGTAAAACTGTTTTTT.

The chain couples TRBV11-2 to TRBJ1-1; D not certain. The CDR3 contains 14 residues. Per germline, CDR1 SGHAT and CDR2 FQNNGV. Trimming removed 2 bases at V and 1 base at J, with 8 bases between. The DNA for the CDR3 is TGTGCCAGCAGCTTATACCAAGGGAACACTGAAGCTTTCTTT. It translates to CASSLYQGNTEAFF.

This clone occurred once. The chain couples TRBV5-1 to TRBJ1-5; perhaps TRBD1 as D (6 bases). V lost 1 base, J lost 5 bases, and 10 bases lay in between. Germline CDR1 is SGHRS and CDR2 is YFSETQ. CDR3 length equals 14 residues. For the CDR3, the DNA is TGCGCCAGCAGCTTGAATGGGGGCGATCAGCCCCAGCATTTT. The encoded protein is CASSLNGGDQPQHF.

The chain links TRBV11-1 to TRBJ1-1; TRBD1 might be the D (5 bases). The CDR3 has 15 residues. Between the trimmed V and J ends, which lost 5 bases and 1 base, there was a span of 14 bases. From germline, CDR1 is SGHAT and CDR2 FQDESV (reference sequence). The CDR3 here is CASSTLPTGNTEAFF. DNA of the CDR3: TGTGCCAGCAGCACCCTCCCCACAGGGAACACTGAAGCTTTCTTT.

CDR3 sequence reads: CASRDPGLWTYTF. In DNA form, the CDR3 reads TGTGCCAGCAGAGACCCGGGATTGTGGACTTACACCTTC. This rearrangement joins TRBV9 to TRBJ1-2; no reliable D call. V was cut by 5 bases and J by 11 bases, with 19 bases left in between. The CDR3 has 13 residues. CDR1 and CDR2 from the germline V gene are SGDLS and YYNGEE.

This chain joins TRBV11-2 and TRBJ2-1; TRBD2 aligns across 10 bases. The J segment lost 4 bases and the V segment lost 5 bases, leaving 8 bases of the junction unmatched. Germline V gene data show CDR1 as SGHAT and CDR2 as FQNNGV. The CDR3 contains 16 residues. The CDR3 reads CASSAASGGRYNEQFF. The CDR3 DNA is TGTGCCAGCAGCGCGGCTAGCGGGGGCCGGTACAATGAGCAGTTCTTC. The entire variable domain, with the rest obtained from reference TRBV11-2 and TRBJ2-1, is as follows: EAGVAQSPRYKIIEKRQSVAFWCNPISGHATLYWYQQILGQGPKLLIQFQNNGVVDDSQLPKDRFSAERLKGVDSTLKIQPAKLEDSAVYLCASSAASGGRYNEQFFGPGTRLTVL.

The chain recombines TRBV7-2 with TRBJ2-7; D is unclear. Trimming shortened V by 5 bases and J by 1 base, and 3 bases separated the two germline ends. The CDR3 spans 11 residues. CDR1 is SGHTA, CDR2 FQGNSA, per germline. The CDR3 nucleotides read TGTGCCAGCAGCGCGTCCTACGAGCAGTACTTC. Translating gives CASSASYEQYF.

The chain couples TRBV7-9 to TRBJ1-2; D gene ambiguous. The ends were cut back, 2 bases at V and 8 bases at J, with 15 bases in the middle. The CDR3 is 14 amino acids. Germline CDR1 is SEHNR and CDR2 is FQNEAQ (reference sequence). CDR3 region: CASSLRYDSSGYTF. The CDR3, as DNA: TGTGCCAGCAGCTTAAGGTACGACTCTAGCGGCTACACCTTC.

This sequence joins TRBV5-5 and TRBJ1-6; 10 bases are shared with TRBD1. The CDR3 extends over 16 amino acids. Germline values: CDR1 SGHKS, CDR2 YYEKEE (reference sequence). With V trimmed by 0 bases and J by 7 bases, 4 bases remained unmatched. The CDR3 DNA follows: TGTGCCAGCAGCTTGGGACAGGGGGCGGGAAATTCACCCCTCCACTTT. This gives the protein CASSLGQGAGNSPLHF. The complete variable domain, with remaining parts taken from reference TRBV5-5 and TRBJ1-6, reads DAGVTQSPTHLIKTRGQQVTLRCSPISGHKSVSWYQQVLGQGPQFIFQYYEKEERGRGNFPDRFSARQFPNYSSELNVNALLLGDSALYLCASSLGQGAGNSPLHFGNGTRLTVT.

CDR3 in DNA: TGTGCCAGTAGACAGGGACTCCCTGGAAACACCATATATTTT. This sequence encodes CASRQGLPGNTIYF. This chain uses TRBV28 with TRBJ1-3; 7 bases are a match to TRBD1. V gave up 9 bases and J gave up 2 bases; unmatched junction bases: 7. Germline loops: CDR1 MDHEN, CDR2 SYDVKM. The CDR3 runs to 14 residues.

The chain couples TRBV7-6 to TRBJ2-3; 9 nucleotides agree with TRBD2. Trimming took 0 bases from V and 2 from J; bases not matched to a gene: 6. Looked up from germline, CDR1 is SGHVS and CDR2 is FNYEAQ. The CDR3 runs 17 residues. CDR3 nucleotide sequence: TGTGCCAGCAGCTTAGCTCCGGCTAGCGGGAACACAGATACGCAGTATTTT. Its translation: CASSLAPASGNTDTQYF.

The chain links TRBV7-8 to TRBJ2-5; D is tentatively TRBD1 or TRBD2 (5 bases each). The CDR3 length is 15 residues. V was cut by 5 bases and J by 7 bases, with 20 bases left in between. Looked up from germline, CDR1 is SGHVS and CDR2 is FQNEAQ. The CDR3 loop reads CASSPIRGAGGTQYF. In DNA, the CDR3 is TGTGCCAGCAGCCCTATTCGGGGAGCTGGGGGGACCCAGTACTTC. Supplemented by reference TRBV7-8 and TRBJ2-5, the full variable domain reads GAGVSQSPRYKVAKRGQDVALRCDPISGHVSLFWYQQALGQGPEFLTYFQNEAQLDKSGLPSDRFFAERPEGSVSTLKIQRTQQEDSAVYLCASSPIRGAGGTQYFGPGTRLLVL.

The V call is TRBV5-1, the J call TRBJ2-7, with TRBD1 matching 10 bases. The CDR3 loop spans 16 amino acids. The germline V gene has CDR1 SGHRS and CDR2 YFSETQ. Trimming cost V 4 bases and J 4 bases; bases outside gene matches: 11. The CDR3 reads CASSVSWGQGLYEQYF. In DNA form, the CDR3 reads TGCGCCAGCAGCGTGAGTTGGGGACAGGGGTTATACGAGCAGTACTTC. The entire variable domain, with the rest obtained from reference TRBV5-1 and TRBJ2-7, is as follows: KAGVTQTPRYLIKTRGQQVTLSCSPISGHRSVSWYQQTPGQGLQFLFEYFSETQRNKGNFPGRFSGRQFSNSRSEMNVSTLELGDSALYLCASSVSWGQGLYEQYFGPGTRLTVT.

This clone was counted only a few times. The J gene is TRBJ1-1, the V gene TRBV30; TRBD1 is a possible D gene (6 bases). The CDR3 extends over 13 amino acids. Trimming took 2 bases from V and 4 from J, leaving 11 bases between them. Germline V lookup: CDR1 GTSNPN, CDR2 SVGIG (reference sequence). The chain's CDR3 is CAWSPGVGTEAFF. In DNA, the CDR3 is TGTGCCTGGAGTCCAGGGGTTGGCACTGAAGCTTTCTTT.